Sequencing of this T cell receptor (beta chain) was carried out in a study of shared clonotypes between healthy human individuals. The DNA input per sorted-subset replicate PCR was 150 to 200 ng, corresponding to some 33,000 T cell genomes. Assay used: immunoSEQ multiplex PCR; TCRdb lists only in-frame clones, some missing. Altogether over 2 million clones are present, just under 95% being singletons, with the ten largest covering around 1.1%. Germline loops: CDR1 MNHEY, CDR2 SVGAGI. The CDR3 runs to 14 residues. The V and J ends lost 4 bases and 5 bases respectively, with 12 bases between them. Naive CD8 cells were CD45RO-negative, positively selected for CCR7, excluding terminally differentiated effector memory CD45RA+ cells.

This chain connects TRBV6-5 to TRBJ2-1; either TRBD1 or TRBD2 may supply D (6 bases each). The TCR comes from a man aged 18-30 years in good health. Sequences were obtained from naive CD8+ T cells sorted from blood. The CDR3: CASSLGGGHNEQFF. The CDR3 bases are TGTGCCAGCAGTTTGGGGGGCGGACACAATGAGCAGTTCTTC.